A single sample gave rise to the 21 T cell receptor beta chains below, sequenced in a study of Ad26.COV2.S vaccination and SARS-CoV-2 variants. Method: immunoSEQ multiplex PCR; TCRdb's copy keeps in-frame clones and lacks some. The data contain about 370,000 clones, around 89% of them singletons. Indicated treatment: roughly 18 received Ad26.COV2.S at low or high dose, single or two shots; 5 received placebo; per-sample allocation not given. Samples came from day 63 after the first vaccine or placebo injection. The sample here was peripheral blood, taken in a trial of Ad26.COV2.S vaccine versus placebo. All receptors derive from a person aged 18 to 65 who received the Ad26.COV2.S COVID-19 vaccine or a placebo.

CDR3 sequence (DNA): TGTGCCAGCTCACCGATCAGGTACAATGAGCAGTTCTTC. Its translation: CASSPIRYNEQFF. The chain uses TRBV18 and TRBJ2-1; the D is unclear. The CDR3 runs to 13 residues. Trimming removed 3 bases at V and 4 bases at J, with 7 bases between. CDR1 is KGHSH, CDR2 LQKENI, per germline.

V usage is TRBV3-1 (or the pseudogene TRBV3-2) and J usage is TRBJ1-2, with TRBD1 matching over 10 bases. Germline V gives CDR1 LGHDT, CDR2 YNNKEL (reference sequence). The V segment lost 4 bases and the J segment 7 bases; nucleotides outside the gene matches: 6. The CDR3 spans 14 residues. CDR3 bases: TGTGCCAGCAGCCTTCTTCGGGACAGGGGTGGCTACACCTTC. This codes for CASSLLRDRGGYTF.

The chain joins TRBV5-1 to TRBJ2-1, with 9 positions matching TRBD2. The length of the CDR3 is 15 residues. Germline V gene sequence: CDR1 SGHRS, CDR2 YFSETQ. The J segment lost 3 bases and the V segment lost 4 bases, leaving 5 bases of the junction unmatched. The CDR3 DNA reads TGCGCCAGCAGCCAGATTAGCGGGAGCTACAATGAGCAGTTCTTC. It is translated as CASSQISGSYNEQFF.

CDR3: CASRVPGTGGPYF. As DNA, the CDR3 is TGTGCCAGCAGGGTTCCCGGGACAGGGGGCCCGTACTTC. The chain combines TRBV7-8 with TRBJ2-7, with TRBD1 matching 12 bases. Germline values: CDR1 SGHVS, CDR2 FQNEAQ. CDR3 length: 13 residues. J gave up 12 bases and V 6 bases, and 9 bases lay outside the gene matches.

This clone was seen a few times. The V gene is TRBV5-1, the J gene TRBJ1-2; D may be TRBD1 (5 bases). Trimming removed 1 base at V and 5 bases at J, with 12 bases between. CDR1 and CDR2 from the germline V gene are SGHRS and YFSETQ. This CDR3 contains 14 residues. The CDR3 DNA is TGCGCCAGCAGCTTGCAACAGGAGGGTTATGGCTACACCTTC. It encodes CASSLQQEGYGYTF. The full variable domain, with the rest looked up from reference TRBV5-1 and TRBJ1-2, is KAGVTQTPRYLIKTRGQQVTLSCSPISGHRSVSWYQQTPGQGLQFLFEYFSETQRNKGNFPGRFSGRQFSNSRSEMNVSTLELGDSALYLCASSLQQEGYGYTFGSGTRLTVV.

The V gene is TRBV28, the J gene TRBJ1-5; possible D gene TRBD1, 6 bases. Germline-derived CDR1 and CDR2 are MDHEN and SYDVKM. This CDR3 is built from 15 residues. V was pared by 10 bases and J by 2 bases, with 18 bases between. CDR3 DNA: TGTGCCACCCGGCCAGGGGATCCTCGCAATCAGCCCCAGCATTTT. Protein product: CATRPGDPRNQPQHF.

The chain couples TRBV6-1 to TRBJ2-4, with TRBD2 matching over 7 bases. V lost 1 base, J lost 1 base, and 4 bases stayed unmatched. This CDR3 has 16 residues. Per the germline V gene, CDR1 is MNHNS and CDR2 is SASEGT. CDR3 sequence: CASSEVPGGAKNIQYF. The CDR3 region has the DNA TGTGCCAGCAGTGAAGTGCCCGGGGGGGCCAAAAACATTCAGTACTTC.

The CDR3 spells CAWSVGDYGYTF. CDR3 nucleotides: TGTGCCTGGAGTGTGGGGGACTATGGCTACACCTTC. The chain carries TRBV30 and TRBJ1-2, with D tentatively TRBD1 (5 bases). The CDR3 is 12 residues long. Germline assignment: CDR1 GTSNPN and CDR2 SVGIG (reference sequence). V gave up 0 bases and J gave up 3 bases, with 5 bases separating them.

This clone was counted once. The chain couples TRBV7-2 to TRBJ1-6; no firm D call. CDR1 SGHTA and CDR2 FQGNSA come from the germline V gene. This CDR3 is 14 amino acids long. V lost 0 bases and J 7 bases, leaving 7 bases between the germline ends. In DNA, the CDR3 is TGTGCCAGCAGCTTAGCGCCCGGGAATTCACCCCTCCACTTT. It encodes CASSLAPGNSPLHF.

The J gene is TRBJ1-6, the V gene TRBV13; D unclear. The CDR3 is 14 amino acids. V lost 2 bases to trimming and J lost 11 bases, with 13 bases between them. CDR1 PRHDT and CDR2 FYEKMQ come from the germline V gene (reference sequence). In DNA, the CDR3 is TGTGCCAGCAGCTTAAATGGCGGGTTCACACCCCTCCACTTT. Protein sequence: CASSLNGGFTPLHF. The variable domain in full, completed from reference TRBV13 and TRBJ1-6, reads AAGVIQSPRHLIKEKRETATLKCYPIPRHDTVYWYQQGPGQDPQFLISFYEKMQSDKGSIPDRFSAQQFSDYHSELNMSSLELGDSALYFCASSLNGGFTPLHFGNGTRLTVT.

The sample holds one count of this clone. This chain links TRBV27 with TRBJ1-1; a possible D gene is TRBD1 (5 bases). The CDR3 spans 12 residues. V lost 5 bases and J lost 6, with 10 bases in between. CDR1 is MNHEY and CDR2 is SMNVEV in the germline V gene (reference sequence). The chain's CDR3 is CASSRTGAEAFF. The CDR3 DNA reads as TGTGCCAGCAGTAGAACAGGAGCTGAAGCTTTCTTT.

The V and J genes are TRBV7-2 and TRBJ2-6, with unresolved D. In germline, CDR1 is SGHTA, CDR2 FQGNSA. V shed 2 bases and J shed 1 base, with 6 bases lying between them. The CDR3 sequence is 15 residues long. Here the CDR3 DNA reads TGTGCCAGCAGCTTAAGTCCTTCTGGGGCCAACGTCCTGACTTTC. Its translation: CASSLSPSGANVLTF.

This chain uses TRBV19 with TRBJ1-6; no reliable D call. V shed 0 bases and J shed 13 bases, with 13 bases lying between them. Germline CDR1 and CDR2: LNHDA and SQIVND (reference sequence). The CDR3 consists of 14 residues. The CDR3 sequence: CASSIEPGPRPLHF. The DNA of the CDR3 is TGTGCCAGTAGTATAGAACCGGGCCCCCGGCCCCTCCACTTT.

The rearrangement links TRBV7-3 to TRBJ1-1; D gene uncertain. V lost 2 bases and J 0 bases, leaving 7 bases between the germline ends. This CDR3 contains 14 residues. Germline CDR1 is SGHTA and CDR2 is FQGTGA. The CDR3 nucleotides read TGTGCCAGCAGCTTAGGAACCGTGAACACTGAAGCTTTCTTT. It codes for CASSLGTVNTEAFF. The variable domain in full, with the rest retrieved from reference TRBV7-3 and TRBJ1-1, is GAGVSQTPSNKVTEKGKYVELRCDPISGHTALYWYRQSLGQGPEFLIYFQGTGAADDSGLPNDRFFAVRPEGSVSTLKIQRTERGDSAVYLCASSLGTVNTEAFFGQGTRLTVV.

The genes are TRBV7-9 and TRBJ2-7; no definite D call. Trimming removed 5 bases from V and 2 bases from J, with 4 bases in between. This CDR3 comprises 11 residues. The V gene's germline CDR1 is SEHNR and CDR2 FQNEAQ (reference sequence). Here the CDR3 DNA reads TGTGCCAGCAGCGCTACCTACGAGCAGTACTTC. Its protein product is CASSATYEQYF. Complete variable domain (other parts from reference TRBV7-9 and TRBJ2-7): DTGVSQNPRHKITKRGQNVTFRCDPISEHNRLYWYRQTLGQGPEFLTYFQNEAQLEKSRLLSDRFSAERPKGSFSTLEIQRTEQGDSAMYLCASSATYEQYFGPGTRLTVT.

The rearrangement uses TRBV28 and TRBJ1-5; D uncertain. The germline CDR1 and CDR2 sequences are MDHEN and SYDVKM. The V gene lost 7 bases and the J gene lost 1 base, with 14 bases spanning the gap. CDR3 length equals 15 residues. The chain's CDR3 is CASMIGDSSNQPQHF. Written as DNA, the CDR3 is TGTGCCAGCATGATCGGGGATTCGAGCAATCAGCCCCAGCATTTT.

The chain employs TRBV2 and TRBJ1-4; D not certain. From germline, CDR1 is SNHLY and CDR2 FYNNEI. The CDR3 covers 14 residues. Trimming left V 5 bases short and J 0 bases short, with 7 bases between. The DNA of the CDR3 is TGTGCCAGCAGTAGGGTTGCAACTAATGAAAAACTGTTTTTT. It specifies CASSRVATNEKLFF.

The chain links TRBV15 to TRBJ2-1, with D possibly TRBD2 on 6 matching bases. From germline, CDR1 is LNHNV and CDR2 YYDKDF (reference sequence). The CDR3 sequence is 15 residues long. V gave up 0 bases and J gave up 10 bases, with 16 bases separating them. CDR3 coding DNA: TGTGCCACCAGCAGAGATTGGGCGGGAAGGGAGGAGCAGTTCTTC. Protein: CATSRDWAGREEQFF.

The chain uses TRBV7-9 and TRBJ2-2; the D is unclear. Germline V lookup: CDR1 SEHNR, CDR2 FQNEAQ (reference sequence). The CDR3 covers 16 residues. Trimming shortened V by 1 base and J by 9 bases, and 18 bases separated the two germline ends. The CDR3 here is CASSLVISGVGRELFF. The CDR3 DNA reads TGTGCCAGCAGCTTAGTAATTTCGGGTGTTGGCCGGGAGCTGTTTTTT. Full variable domain (rest looked up from reference TRBV7-9 and TRBJ2-2): DTGVSQNPRHKITKRGQNVTFRCDPISEHNRLYWYRQTLGQGPEFLTYFQNEAQLEKSRLLSDRFSAERPKGSFSTLEIQRTEQGDSAMYLCASSLVISGVGRELFFGEGSRLTVL.

The V call is TRBV11-3, the J call TRBJ1-1; D not resolved. The V gene lost 5 bases and the J gene lost 4 bases, with 11 bases spanning the gap. The CDR3 spans 13 residues. Germline CDR1 is SGHNT and CDR2 is YENEEA. CDR3 sequence reads: CASSHGRGTEAFF. CDR3 bases: TGTGCCAGCAGCCACGGACGGGGCACTGAAGCTTTCTTT. Filled out from reference TRBV11-3 and TRBJ1-1, the complete variable domain reads EAGVVQSPRYKIIEKKQPVAFWCNPISGHNTLYWYLQNLGQGPELLIRYENEEAVDDSQLPKDRFSAERLKGVDSTLKIQPAELGDSAVYLCASSHGRGTEAFFGQGTRLTVV.

V and J are TRBV25-1 and TRBJ1-1; the match to TRBD1 covers 7 bases. The CDR3 length is 16 residues. The V gene end was trimmed by 4 bases and the J gene end by 0 bases; junction bases not matched to a gene: 8. The V gene's germline CDR1 is MGHDK and CDR2 SYGVNS. The CDR3: CASSAARQGLNTEAFF. The CDR3 DNA reads TGTGCCAGCAGTGCAGCCAGACAGGGCTTGAACACTGAAGCTTTCTTT.